This passage covers 12 T cell receptor beta chains from one sample sequenced in a study of cytomegalovirus exposure and HLA in healthy donors. Primers: 60 Vbeta forward and 13 Jbeta reverse. Sequenced by immunoSEQ multiplex PCR; TCRdb stores in-frame clones only, minus some. The sample carries 60,000 to 85,000 clones, under 80% recorded once. Sequencing was carried out using PBMCs. These receptors originate from a man aged 60 to 69 in good health and CMV-seropositive.

This clone turned up a few times. CDR3 residues: CASSPTGRASYEQYF. CDR3 sequence (DNA): TGTGCCAGCAGCCCAACGGGGAGGGCATCCTACGAGCAGTACTTC. The genes are TRBV6-5 and TRBJ2-7, with 7 bases matching TRBD2. The CDR3 contains 15 residues. The germline gives CDR1 MNHEY, CDR2 SVGAGI. Trimming took 6 bases from V and 1 from J; bases not matched to a gene: 9.

The chain recombines TRBV5-1 with TRBJ2-5; D is possibly TRBD2 (5 bases). There are 13 residues in the CDR3. Trimming removed 0 bases at V and 5 bases at J, with 8 bases between. Germline V lookup: CDR1 SGHRS, CDR2 YFSETQ. The CDR3, as DNA: TGCGCCAGCAGCTTGGGAGGGAGCGAGACCCAGTACTTC. Translation: CASSLGGSETQYF. Variable domain in full (rest from reference TRBV5-1 and TRBJ2-5): KAGVTQTPRYLIKTRGQQVTLSCSPISGHRSVSWYQQTPGQGLQFLFEYFSETQRNKGNFPGRFSGRQFSNSRSEMNVSTLELGDSALYLCASSLGGSETQYFGPGTRLLVL.

This clone was counted a few times. The chain is built from TRBV7-2 and TRBJ2-3; tentative D call: TRBD2 (5 bases). The CDR3 contains 15 residues. The V gene's germline CDR1 is SGHTA and CDR2 FQGNSA. The V and J ends lost 1 base and 1 base respectively, with 9 bases between them. CDR3: CASSLEVSGTDTQYF. CDR3 in DNA: TGTGCCAGCAGCTTAGAGGTTAGCGGCACAGATACGCAGTATTTT.

This chain connects TRBV6-1 to TRBJ2-5; 8 bases are shared with TRBD1. Gene TRBJ2-7 matches the end of the DNA better, so the J call may be wrong. Looked up from germline, CDR1 is MNHNS and CDR2 is SASEGT. This CDR3 region has 14 residues. The CDR3 DNA sequence: TGTGCCAGCAGGAAGACAGGGGACTCCTACGAGCAGTACTTC. Translation gives CASRKTGDSYEQYF.

The chain has TRBV20-1 and TRBJ2-7; D uncertain. CDR3 length: 11 residues. Trimming took 6 bases from V and 6 from J, leaving 12 bases between them. The germline V gene has CDR1 DFQATT and CDR2 SNEGSKA (reference sequence). The chain's CDR3 is CSAELGSEQYF. CDR3 bases: TGCAGTGCCGAGCTAGGTTCCGAGCAGTACTTC.

The CDR3 coding sequence is TGTGCCAGCAGCGACCCCGGGACTAGCAGCGAGCAGTACTTC. Translated: CASSDPGTSSEQYF. The chain couples TRBV9 to TRBJ2-7; 9 bases are shared with TRBD2. J lost 6 bases, V lost 3 bases, and 7 bases had no gene match. CDR1 is SGDLS, CDR2 YYNGEE, per germline. This CDR3 spans 14 amino acids.

The chain has TRBV7-9 and TRBJ2-2; TRBD1 might be the D (6 bases). V was pared by 5 bases and J by 7 bases, with 20 bases between. Germline V gives CDR1 SEHNR, CDR2 FQNEAQ (reference sequence). The CDR3 runs to 16 residues. CDR3 residues: CASSPSGTGSGGELFF. CDR3 DNA sequence: TGTGCCAGCAGCCCCTCCGGTACAGGGTCGGGCGGGGAGCTGTTTTTT.

In regard to this clone: A junction boundary mismatches the germline segment, possibly from a read error. This chain connects TRBV19 to TRBJ2-1; unclear D gene. CDR1 is LNHDA, CDR2 SQIVND, per germline (reference sequence). CDR3 length: 15 amino acids. CDR3 coding DNA: TGTGCCAGTAGTATGTTTCGCGGAGCCTACGATGAGCAGTTCTTC. Amino acids: CASSMFRGAYDEQFF.

Only one count was recorded for this clone. CDR3 loop: CASSVTSLETQYF. The CDR3, as DNA: TGTGCCAGCAGCGTCACTAGCTTGGAGACCCAGTACTTC. The chain joins TRBV6-6 to TRBJ2-5; a possible D gene is TRBD2 (6 bases). The V end was cut by 6 bases, the J end by 5 bases, with 13 bases between. CDR1 is MNHNY and CDR2 is SVGAGI in the germline V gene (reference sequence). The CDR3 loop spans 13 amino acids.

V gene TRBV9 combines with J gene TRBJ1-1; weak D call: TRBD1 (6 bases). The V end was cut by 3 bases, the J end by 6 bases, with 9 bases between. This CDR3 is 12 amino acids long. Germline lookup yields CDR1 SGDLS and CDR2 YYNGEE. Here the CDR3 reads CASSGRGAEAFF. The CDR3 DNA is TGTGCCAGCAGCGGCAGGGGCGCTGAAGCTTTCTTT.

This clone was seen more than once but under ten times. V gene TRBV5-8 combines with J gene TRBJ1-1, with TRBD1 identical over 9 bases. Per the germline V gene, CDR1 is SGHTS and CDR2 is YDEGEE. The CDR3 has 15 amino acids. The J segment lost 3 bases and the V segment lost 4 bases, leaving 7 bases of the junction unmatched. CDR3 residues: CASSVLQGAHTEAFF. The CDR3 region has the DNA TGTGCCAGCAGCGTTTTACAGGGGGCACACACTGAAGCTTTCTTT.

V gene TRBV30 combines with J gene TRBJ1-5; D is unresolved. The CDR3 runs to 13 residues. The V gene lost 2 bases and the J gene lost 7 bases, with 12 bases spanning the gap. Germline CDR1 GTSNPN, CDR2 SVGIG (reference sequence). This chain's CDR3 is CAWSKERVQPQHF. The CDR3 region has the DNA TGTGCCTGGAGTAAGGAGCGGGTACAGCCCCAGCATTTT.